This passage covers 6 T cell receptor beta chains from one sample sequenced in a study of blood T cell repertoires in COVID-19. Method: immunoSEQ multiplex PCR; TCRdb's copy keeps in-frame clones and lacks some. Here the sample spans about 480,000 clones, roughly 85% being singletons. Input material: PBMCs or T cells enriched from blood (not recorded which). These receptors all come from a young woman with acute COVID-19.

The rearrangement uses TRBV27 and TRBJ1-2, with 10 bases identical to TRBD1. The V gene's germline CDR1 is MNHEY and CDR2 SMNVEV (reference sequence). V dropped 5 bases and J dropped 7; count of bases not matched to a gene: 10. The CDR3 extends over 15 amino acids. The CDR3 sequence is CASSPRQGASGGYTF. The DNA for the CDR3 is TGTGCCAGCAGTCCCCGACAGGGGGCCTCGGGTGGCTACACCTTC.

The chain uses TRBV4-3 and TRBJ2-7, with D maybe TRBD2 (5 bases). The CDR3 is 16 residues long. The germline V gene encodes CDR1 LGHNA and CDR2 YSLEER. Trimming shortened V by 3 bases and J by 2 bases, and 17 bases separated the two germline ends. The CDR3 spells CASSQIAGGFTYEQYF. The CDR3 DNA reads TGCGCCAGCAGCCAGATTGCAGGCGGGTTTACCTACGAGCAGTACTTC.

The V and J genes are TRBV4-1 and TRBJ2-6; 10 nucleotides align to TRBD1. Germline values: CDR1 MGHRA, CDR2 YSYEKL. CDR3 length: 17 amino acids. With 1 base clipped from V and 4 bases from J, the junction kept 4 bases outside the gene matches. CDR3 protein: CASSQGTGGAGANVLTF. CDR3 nucleotides: TGCGCCAGCAGCCAAGGGACAGGGGGAGCCGGGGCCAACGTCCTGACTTTC.

CDR3 residues: CASSEGLAGTGELFF. The CDR3 region has the DNA TGTGCCAGCTCTGAGGGACTAGCGGGAACCGGGGAGCTGTTTTTT. The chain employs TRBV18 and TRBJ2-2; TRBD2 aligns across 13 bases. J was trimmed by 5 bases and V by 6 bases; bases with no gene match: 3. Germline V gives CDR1 KGHSH, CDR2 LQKENI. This CDR3 spans 15 amino acids.

V gene TRBV7-9 combines with J gene TRBJ2-3; D perhaps matches TRBD1 (5 bases). Trimming took off 4 bases at V and 7 bases at J, with 9 bases between the two ends. Germline V gene data show CDR1 as SEHNR and CDR2 as FQNEAQ (reference sequence). The CDR3 covers 12 residues. The CDR3 protein is CASSCDSNTQYF. The CDR3 nucleotides are TGTGCCAGCAGCTGCGACAGCAATACGCAGTATTTT.

The chain joins TRBV18 to TRBJ1-5, with a tentative D call TRBD1 (6 bases). This CDR3 has 16 amino acids. Germline V gene lookup returns CDR1 KGHSH and CDR2 LQKENI. Trimming took 6 bases from V and 3 from J, leaving 18 bases between them. The CDR3 bases are TGTGCCAGCTCCCCTGACGGGACATCGCACAATCAGCCCCAGCATTTT. It encodes CASSPDGTSHNQPQHF.